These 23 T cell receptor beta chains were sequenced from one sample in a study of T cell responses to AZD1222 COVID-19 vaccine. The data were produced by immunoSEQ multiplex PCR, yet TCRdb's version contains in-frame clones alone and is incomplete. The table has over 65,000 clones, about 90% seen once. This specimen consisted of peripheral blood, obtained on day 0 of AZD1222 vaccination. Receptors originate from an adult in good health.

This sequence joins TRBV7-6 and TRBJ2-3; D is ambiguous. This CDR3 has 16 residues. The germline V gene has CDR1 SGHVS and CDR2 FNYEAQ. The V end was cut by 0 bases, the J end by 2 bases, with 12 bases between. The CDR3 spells CASSLATALITDTQYF. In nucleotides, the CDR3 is TGTGCCAGCAGCTTAGCGACGGCACTGATCACAGATACGCAGTATTTT.

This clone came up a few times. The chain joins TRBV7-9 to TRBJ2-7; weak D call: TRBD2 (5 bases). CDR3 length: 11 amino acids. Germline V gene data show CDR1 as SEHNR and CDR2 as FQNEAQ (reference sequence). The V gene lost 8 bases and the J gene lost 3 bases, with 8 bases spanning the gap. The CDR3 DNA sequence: TGTGCCAGCTTCCGGGACTACGAGCAGTACTTC. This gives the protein CASFRDYEQYF.

The CDR3 coding sequence is TGTGCCAGCAGCTTAGTGGGGGGAACAGGGGTGAACACTGAAGCTTTCTTT. Protein sequence: CASSLVGGTGVNTEAFF. This chain joins TRBV7-2 and TRBJ1-1; 7 nucleotides agree with TRBD1. Germline values: CDR1 SGHTA, CDR2 FQGNSA. V shed 1 base, J shed 0 bases, and the junction held 8 bases outside the gene matches. CDR3 length equals 17 residues.

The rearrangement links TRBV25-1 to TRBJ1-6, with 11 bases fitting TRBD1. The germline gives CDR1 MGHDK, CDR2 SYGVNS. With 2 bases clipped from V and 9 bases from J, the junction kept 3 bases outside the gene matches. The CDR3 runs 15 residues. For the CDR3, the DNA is TGTGCCAGCAGTGAACCCGGGACAGGGGGTTCACCCCTCCACTTT. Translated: CASSEPGTGGSPLHF.

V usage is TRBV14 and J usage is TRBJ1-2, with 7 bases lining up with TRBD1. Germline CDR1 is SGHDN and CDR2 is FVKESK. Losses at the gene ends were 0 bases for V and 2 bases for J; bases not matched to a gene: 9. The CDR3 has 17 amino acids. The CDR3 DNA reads TGTGCCAGCAGCCAAGAACCGGGACAGAACAACAACTATGGCTACACCTTC. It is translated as CASSQEPGQNNNYGYTF.

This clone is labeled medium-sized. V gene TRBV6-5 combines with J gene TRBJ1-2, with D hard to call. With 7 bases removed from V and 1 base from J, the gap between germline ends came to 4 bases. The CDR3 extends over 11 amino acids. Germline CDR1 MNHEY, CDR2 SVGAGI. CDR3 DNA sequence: TGTGCCAGCACTGTTAACTATGGCTACACCTTC. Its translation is CASTVNYGYTF.

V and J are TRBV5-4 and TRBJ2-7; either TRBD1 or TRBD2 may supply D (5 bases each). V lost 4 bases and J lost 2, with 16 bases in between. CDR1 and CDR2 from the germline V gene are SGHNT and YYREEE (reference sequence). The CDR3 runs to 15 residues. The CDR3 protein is CASSPSGQGAYEQYF. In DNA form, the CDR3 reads TGTGCCAGCAGCCCCTCCGGGCAGGGAGCCTACGAGCAGTACTTC. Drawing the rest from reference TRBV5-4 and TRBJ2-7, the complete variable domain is ETGVTQSPTHLIKTRGQQVTLRCSSQSGHNTVSWYQQALGQGPQFIFQYYREEENGRGNFPPRFSGLQFPNYSSELNVNALELDDSALYLCASSPSGQGAYEQYFGPGTRLTVT.

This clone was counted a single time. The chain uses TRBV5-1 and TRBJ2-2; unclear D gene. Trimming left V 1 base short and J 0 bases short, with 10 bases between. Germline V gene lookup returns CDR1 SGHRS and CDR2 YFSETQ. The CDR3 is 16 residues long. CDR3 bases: TGCGCCAGCAGCTTGCCGAGGCAGGCGAACACCGGGGAGCTGTTTTTT. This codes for CASSLPRQANTGELFF.

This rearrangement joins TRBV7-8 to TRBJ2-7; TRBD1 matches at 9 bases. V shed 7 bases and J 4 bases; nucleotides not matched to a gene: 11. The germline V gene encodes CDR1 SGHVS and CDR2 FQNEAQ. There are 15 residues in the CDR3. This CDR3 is CASTNRGTGRYEQYF. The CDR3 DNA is TGTGCCAGCACCAACAGGGGGACAGGGAGGTACGAGCAGTACTTC.

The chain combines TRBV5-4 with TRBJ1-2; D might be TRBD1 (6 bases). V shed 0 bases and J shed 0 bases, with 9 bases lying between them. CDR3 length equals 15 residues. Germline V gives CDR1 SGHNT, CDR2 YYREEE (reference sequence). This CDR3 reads CASSLGQETNYGYTF. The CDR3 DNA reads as TGTGCCAGCAGCTTGGGACAGGAGACTAACTATGGCTACACCTTC.

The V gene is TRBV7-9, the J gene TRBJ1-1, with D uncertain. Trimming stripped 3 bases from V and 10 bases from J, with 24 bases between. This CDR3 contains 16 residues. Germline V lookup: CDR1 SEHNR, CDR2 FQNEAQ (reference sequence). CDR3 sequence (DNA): TGTGCCAGCAGCTTCCCAGGCACCCCACCTGAAATAGGAGCTTTCTTT. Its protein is CASSFPGTPPEIGAFF.

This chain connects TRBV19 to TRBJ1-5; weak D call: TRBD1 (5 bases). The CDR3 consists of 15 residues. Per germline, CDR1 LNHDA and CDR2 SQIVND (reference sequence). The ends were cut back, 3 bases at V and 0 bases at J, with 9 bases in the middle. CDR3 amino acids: CASSIGGVSNQPQHF. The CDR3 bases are TGTGCCAGTAGTATCGGGGGTGTTAGCAATCAGCCCCAGCATTTT.

CDR3: CSVEETSGSTDTQYF. The CDR3 DNA reads as TGCAGCGTTGAGGAGACTAGCGGGAGTACAGATACGCAGTATTTT. The rearrangement joins TRBV29-1 to TRBJ2-3, with 12 bases identical to TRBD2. Per the germline V gene, CDR1 is SQVTM and CDR2 is ANQGSEA. This CDR3 is built from 15 residues. V lost 3 bases to trimming and J lost 3 bases; unmatched junction nucleotides: 4.

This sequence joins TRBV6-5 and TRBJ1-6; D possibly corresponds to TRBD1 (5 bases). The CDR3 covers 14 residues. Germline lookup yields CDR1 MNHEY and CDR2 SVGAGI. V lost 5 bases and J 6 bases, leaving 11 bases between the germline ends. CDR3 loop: CASSRDGLNSPLHF. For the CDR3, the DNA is TGTGCCAGCAGTCGGGACGGGCTTAATTCACCCCTCCACTTT.

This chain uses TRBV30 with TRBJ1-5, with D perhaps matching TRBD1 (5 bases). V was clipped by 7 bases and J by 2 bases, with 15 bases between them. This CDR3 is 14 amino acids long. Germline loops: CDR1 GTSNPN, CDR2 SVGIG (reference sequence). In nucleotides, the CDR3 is TGTGCCTACACGCCAGGCAGGGGCAATCAGCCCCAGCATTTT. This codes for CAYTPGRGNQPQHF.

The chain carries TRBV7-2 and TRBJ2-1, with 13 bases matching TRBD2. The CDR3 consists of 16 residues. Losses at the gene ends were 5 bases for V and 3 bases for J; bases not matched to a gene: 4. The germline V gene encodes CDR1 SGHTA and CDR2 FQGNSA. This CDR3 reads CASSPRLAGGYNEQFF. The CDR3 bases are TGTGCCAGCAGCCCAAGACTAGCGGGGGGCTACAATGAGCAGTTCTTC.

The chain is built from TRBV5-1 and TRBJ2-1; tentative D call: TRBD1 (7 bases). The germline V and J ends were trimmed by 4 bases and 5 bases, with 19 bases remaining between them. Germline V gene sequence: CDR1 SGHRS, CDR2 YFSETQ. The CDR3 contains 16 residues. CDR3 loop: CASSPGDSRLHNEQFF. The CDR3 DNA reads TGCGCCAGCAGCCCGGGGGACAGTAGACTCCACAATGAGCAGTTCTTC.

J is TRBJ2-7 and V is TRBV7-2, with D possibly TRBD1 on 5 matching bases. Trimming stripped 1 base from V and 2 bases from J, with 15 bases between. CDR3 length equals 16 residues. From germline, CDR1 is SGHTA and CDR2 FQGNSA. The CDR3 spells CASSLVPDSRTYEQYF. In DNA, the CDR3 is TGTGCCAGCAGCTTAGTCCCCGACAGTCGAACCTACGAGCAGTACTTC.

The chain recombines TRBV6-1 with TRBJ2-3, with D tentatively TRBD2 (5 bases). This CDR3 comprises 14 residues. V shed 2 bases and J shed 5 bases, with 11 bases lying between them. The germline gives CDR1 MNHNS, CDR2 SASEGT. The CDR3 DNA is TGTGCCAGCAGTGAAACGATCGGGGTAGATACGCAGTATTTT. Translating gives CASSETIGVDTQYF.

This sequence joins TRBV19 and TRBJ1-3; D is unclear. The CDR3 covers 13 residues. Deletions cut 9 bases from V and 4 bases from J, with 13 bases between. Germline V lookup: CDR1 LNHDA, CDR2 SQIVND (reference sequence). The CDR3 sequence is CASGLLLGNTIYF. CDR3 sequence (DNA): TGTGCCAGCGGCCTTCTCCTGGGAAACACCATATATTTT.

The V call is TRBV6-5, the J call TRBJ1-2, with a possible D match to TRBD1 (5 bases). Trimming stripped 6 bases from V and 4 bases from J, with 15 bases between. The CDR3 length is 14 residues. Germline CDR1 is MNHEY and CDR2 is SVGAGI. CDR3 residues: CASSQRGSSYGYTF. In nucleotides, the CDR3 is TGTGCCAGCAGCCAGCGGGGGAGCAGCTATGGCTACACCTTC.

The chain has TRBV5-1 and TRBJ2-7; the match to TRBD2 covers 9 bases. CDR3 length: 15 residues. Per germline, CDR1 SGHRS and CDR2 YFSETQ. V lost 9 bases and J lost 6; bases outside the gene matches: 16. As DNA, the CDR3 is TGCGCCAACCCGGCCCCCCAGCGGGAGGTTGGCGAGCAGTACTTC. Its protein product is CANPAPQREVGEQYF.

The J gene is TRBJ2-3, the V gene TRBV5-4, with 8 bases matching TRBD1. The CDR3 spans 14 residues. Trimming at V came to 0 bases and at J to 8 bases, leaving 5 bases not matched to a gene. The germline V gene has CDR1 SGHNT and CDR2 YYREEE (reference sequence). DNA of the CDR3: TGTGCCAGCAGCTTGGGGCAGGGGGCTTTTACGCAGTATTTT. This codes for CASSLGQGAFTQYF.